One TCR beta chain is described in this entry. The V and J ends lost 0 bases and 2 bases respectively, with 11 bases between them. The CDR3 has 16 residues. The TCRbeta library was prepared with unique molecular identifiers. Each CDR3 protein gets one entry after TCRdb re-called the PCR reads with MiXCR. The sample shows fewer than 550,000 distinct CDR3 sequences, about 10% of them seen only once. These data come from a study of T-cell reconstitution after alpha-beta-depleted transplantation in children. Sequenced material: PBMCs, mostly from graft donor cells, taken 180 days after TCRalphabeta/CD19-depleted stem cell transplant. This clonotype was sampled from a female patient aged 2-9 years who had a stem cell transplant for aplastic anemia, so the T cells may come from the graft donor. The J gene is TRBJ2-1, the V gene TRBV12-3 or TRBV12-4; weak D call: TRBD2 (6 bases). The CDR3 DNA is TGTGCCAGCAGTTTAGCATCGACTAGAGCCTACAATGAGCAGTTCTTC. Its protein product is CASSLASTRAYNEQFF.